What follows are 13 T cell receptor beta chains derived from one specimen sequenced in a study of PD-L1 blockade in urothelial cancer. Here immunoSEQ multiplex PCR was the method, and the copy in TCRdb shows in-frame clones only, minus some. The table includes roughly 49,000 clones, 85% to 90% detected once. Time point of the sample: pretreatment peripheral blood. The sequenced sample was PBMCs, obtained around atezolizumab (anti-PD-L1) treatment. These receptor sequences come from a man aged 60 to 75 with urothelial cancer.

V is TRBV7-2 and J is TRBJ2-1; TRBD2 aligns across 7 bases. CDR1 is SGHTA, CDR2 FQGNSA, per germline. Trimming took 5 bases from V and 4 from J; bases not matched to a gene: 8. The CDR3 has 15 amino acids. CDR3 sequence (DNA): TGTGCCAGCAGCACGACTAGCCCCCTTTACAATGAGCAGTTCTTC. Encoded protein: CASSTTSPLYNEQFF. Supplemented by reference TRBV7-2 and TRBJ2-1, the full variable domain reads GAGVSQSPSNKVTEKGKDVELRCDPISGHTALYWYRQSLGQGLEFLIYFQGNSAPDKSGLPSDRFSAERTGGSVSTLTIQRTQQEDSAVYLCASSTTSPLYNEQFFGPGTRLTVL.

The rearrangement joins TRBV5-1 to TRBJ2-7, with D possibly being TRBD2 (5 bases). Germline CDR1 reads SGHRS; CDR2 reads YFSETQ. Trimming took 4 bases from V and 6 from J, leaving 23 bases between them. The CDR3 contains 16 residues. This CDR3 is CASSPTPGSLVGEQYF. DNA for the CDR3: TGCGCCAGCAGCCCCACTCCGGGGTCCCTCGTGGGCGAGCAGTACTTC.

The chain recombines TRBV25-1 with TRBJ2-5, with 9 bases aligning to TRBD2. This CDR3 has 17 amino acids. V shed 3 bases and J 1 base; nucleotides not matched to a gene: 9. CDR1 and CDR2 (germline): MGHDK, SYGVNS. The CDR3 spells CASSESRASGTQETQYF. Written as DNA, the CDR3 is TGTGCCAGCAGTGAGAGCCGGGCTAGCGGGACCCAAGAGACCCAGTACTTC.

The chain carries TRBV6-1 and TRBJ2-7; possibly TRBD1 for D (6 bases). Germline assignment: CDR1 MNHNS and CDR2 SASEGT. The V gene lost 4 bases and the J gene lost 4 bases, with 8 bases spanning the gap. CDR3 length: 12 amino acids. In nucleotides, the CDR3 is TGTGCCAGCAGTGGGGACAAGTACGAGCAGTACTTC. This translates into CASSGDKYEQYF.

The genes are TRBV5-1 and TRBJ1-2; 9 nucleotides match TRBD1. Germline V CDR1 and CDR2: SGHRS, YFSETQ. The junction had 8 bases not matched to a gene; V was cut back by 4 bases and J by 4 bases. The CDR3 sequence is 15 residues long. The CDR3 protein is CASSPGGQGGYGYTF. DNA of the CDR3: TGCGCCAGCAGCCCGGGGGGACAGGGAGGCTATGGCTACACCTTC.

The chain joins TRBV18 to TRBJ2-1; D is unclear. CDR3 length: 16 residues. Germline V gene lookup returns CDR1 KGHSH and CDR2 LQKENI. The V and J ends lost 4 bases and 5 bases respectively, with 18 bases between them. The CDR3 DNA follows: TGTGCCAGCTCACTCCAGAATCGGGTAGGTCACAATGAGCAGTTCTTC. Its translation is CASSLQNRVGHNEQFF.

The chain links TRBV4-3 to TRBJ1-6, with D unresolved. The germline V and J ends were trimmed by 1 base and 9 bases, with 19 bases remaining between them. Per germline, CDR1 LGHNA and CDR2 YSLEER. The CDR3 totals 17 residues. The CDR3 nucleotides read TGCGCCAGCAGCCAAGTGGGAACAACGATACGGGGTTCACCCCTCCACTTT. Translation gives CASSQVGTTIRGSPLHF.

In its sample, this clone was seen once. J is TRBJ1-6 and V is TRBV7-2; D remains unclear. Germline CDR1 and CDR2: SGHTA and FQGNSA. V lost 5 bases, J lost 6 bases, and 17 bases lay in between. There are 16 residues in the CDR3. This CDR3 reads CASSPRKAFPNSPLHF. CDR3 DNA: TGTGCCAGCAGCCCTAGGAAGGCCTTCCCTAATTCACCCCTCCACTTT.

This clone was counted at least ten times. The V call is TRBV27, the J call TRBJ1-6; 7 nucleotides align to TRBD1. V shed 3 bases, J shed 10 bases, and the junction held 18 bases outside the gene matches. Germline loops: CDR1 MNHEY, CDR2 SMNVEV (reference sequence). This CDR3 is built from 18 residues. The CDR3 region has the DNA TGTGCCAGCAGTTTCCGCCGGGACAGTACCAATTTCGGGTCACCCCTCCACTTT. Protein product: CASSFRRDSTNFGSPLHF.

The V call is TRBV15, the J call TRBJ2-5; D call uncertain. The ends were cut back, 1 base at V and 2 bases at J, with 5 bases in the middle. The CDR3 extends over 13 amino acids. Per germline, CDR1 LNHNV and CDR2 YYDKDF (reference sequence). The CDR3 sequence is CATSRGAQETQYF. The CDR3 DNA sequence: TGTGCCACCAGCAGAGGGGCACAAGAGACCCAGTACTTC.

This chain joins TRBV28 and TRBJ2-7, with TRBD1 matching 11 bases. With V trimmed by 6 bases and J by 3 bases, 10 bases remained unmatched. Per the germline V gene, CDR1 is MDHEN and CDR2 is SYDVKM. This CDR3 has 16 residues. CDR3 DNA sequence: TGTGCCAGCAGCTATCGGACAGGGGGCTTACGCTACGAGCAGTACTTC. Translated, it gives CASSYRTGGLRYEQYF.

The rearrangement uses TRBV6-5 and TRBJ1-2; TRBD1 is a possible D gene (5 bases). CDR1 and CDR2 from the germline V gene are MNHEY and SVGAGI. Trimming pared 2 bases from V and 8 bases from J, leaving 21 bases between. The CDR3 loop spans 16 amino acids. The CDR3 loop reads CASSYNRDWVYHGYTF. CDR3 sequence (DNA): TGTGCCAGCAGTTACAACCGGGACTGGGTCTATCACGGCTACACCTTC.

This clone came up a few times. The V gene is TRBV28, the J gene TRBJ2-3; D might be TRBD1 (6 bases). Germline values: CDR1 MDHEN, CDR2 SYDVKM. The length of the CDR3 is 17 residues. V was pared by 6 bases and J by 2 bases, with 21 bases between. In DNA, the CDR3 is TGTGCCAGCAGCCGCCCCCTAACAGGGAGCCCCACAGATACGCAGTATTTT. Its protein product is CASSRPLTGSPTDTQYF. Together with reference TRBV28 and TRBJ2-3, the CDR3 gives the full variable domain: DVKVTQSSRYLVKRTGEKVFLECVQDMDHENMFWYRQDPGLGLRLIYFSYDVKMKEKGDIPEGYSVSREKKERFSLILESASTNQTSMYLCASSRPLTGSPTDTQYFGPGTRLTVL.